A single sample is the source of the 19 T cell receptor beta chains below, sequenced in a study of vaccination and CD4 T cells after COVID-19. The treatment is: roughly 11-day PBMC culture with coronavirus spike peptide pools or control peptides (ViraFEST assay). These receptors' antigens are unknown. The Oncomine TCR Beta short-read assay was applied to DNA of cultured CD4+ T cells. TCRdb itself ran the PCR reads through MiXCR, one entry per CDR3 protein. The sample carries roughly 19,000 distinct CDR3 sequences, more than 55% recorded once. Sequenced material: CD4+ T cells from blood, cultured in vitro. These receptor sequences come from a human donor who had recovered from COVID-19.

This chain links TRBV11-3 with TRBJ2-7; the D gene is possibly TRBD2 (6 bases). The germline CDR1 and CDR2 sequences are SGHNT and YENEEA. CDR3 length: 13 residues. V lost 3 bases, J lost 2 bases, and 8 bases lay in between. CDR3 amino acids: CASSLEGAYEQYF. Written as DNA, the CDR3 is TGTGCCAGCAGCTTGGAGGGAGCCTACGAGCAGTACTTC.

V gene TRBV12-3 or TRBV12-4 combines with J gene TRBJ1-5; D not resolved. The CDR3 totals 17 residues. V gave up 1 base and J gave up 0 bases, with 13 bases separating them. CDR3 region: CASSLGQAVTSNQPQHF. For the CDR3, the DNA is TGTGCCAGCAGTTTAGGGCAGGCGGTAACTAGCAATCAGCCCCAGCATTTT.

The chain carries TRBV6-1 and TRBJ2-7; 13 nucleotides match TRBD2. Germline V gives CDR1 MNHNS, CDR2 SASEGT. The CDR3 is 17 amino acids. V trimming: 6 bases; J trimming: 3 bases; junction bases outside the gene matches: 11. DNA for the CDR3: TGTGCCAGCAGCGAGGGACTAGCGGGGACCCTGAGCTACGAGCAGTACTTC. Translation: CASSEGLAGTLSYEQYF.

V and J are TRBV12-3 or TRBV12-4 and TRBJ2-7; perhaps TRBD2 as D (7 bases). CDR3 length: 12 residues. Trimming removed 5 bases from V and 7 bases from J, with 12 bases in between. CDR3 sequence (DNA): TGTGCCAGCAGTCCAAGGGGGGGGGAGCAGTACTTC. It codes for CASSPRGGEQYF.

This clonotype came up a few times. The rearrangement uses TRBV7-2 and TRBJ2-7, with TRBD2 as a possible D gene (5 bases). The CDR3 has 12 amino acids. Trimming removed 4 bases from V and 7 bases from J, with 11 bases in between. Germline lookup yields CDR1 SGHTA and CDR2 FQGNSA. The CDR3 DNA is TGTGCCAGCAGCTCTACTAGTCGAGAGCAGTACTTC. This gives the protein CASSSTSREQYF.

The chain links TRBV5-4 to TRBJ2-1; 11 bases line up with TRBD2. Germline V gene data show CDR1 as SGHNT and CDR2 as YYREEE (reference sequence). J lost 4 bases, V lost 4 bases, and 7 bases had no gene match. This CDR3 is built from 16 residues. The CDR3 reads CASSAKTSGVYNEQFF. The DNA of the CDR3 is TGTGCCAGCAGCGCTAAGACTAGCGGGGTGTACAATGAGCAGTTCTTC.

CDR3 amino acids: CASSLGGESYNEQFF. The DNA of the CDR3 is TGTGCCAGCAGCTTAGGGGGGGAGTCCTACAATGAGCAGTTCTTC. The chain combines TRBV7-2 with TRBJ2-1; D may be TRBD2 (6 bases). Germline loops: CDR1 SGHTA, CDR2 FQGNSA. The CDR3 length is 15 residues. Trimming took off 1 base at V and 1 base at J, with 8 bases between the two ends.

V gene TRBV27 combines with J gene TRBJ1-2, with D perhaps matching TRBD1 (6 bases). V lost 5 bases and J 8 bases, leaving 24 bases between the germline ends. The CDR3 sequence is 16 residues long. The germline gives CDR1 MNHEY, CDR2 SMNVEV (reference sequence). CDR3 DNA: TGTGCCAGCAGTCCCCAGGCATTCACGGGGGCGGGAGGCTACACCTTC. The encoded protein is CASSPQAFTGAGGYTF.

This chain joins TRBV4-1 and TRBJ1-5; possibly TRBD1 for D (6 bases). Trimming removed 5 bases from V and 3 bases from J, with 20 bases in between. CDR3 length equals 17 residues. Germline V gene data show CDR1 as MGHRA and CDR2 as YSYEKL. As DNA, the CDR3 is TGCGCCAGCAGCTTCTCTTCGGGACATGACCCCAATCAGCCCCAGCATTTT. This sequence encodes CASSFSSGHDPNQPQHF.

DNA of the CDR3: TGTGCCAGTAGTATAGGACGAAACACTGAAGCTTTCTTT. Its protein product is CASSIGRNTEAFF. The chain recombines TRBV19 with TRBJ1-1; D unclear. Per the germline V gene, CDR1 is LNHDA and CDR2 is SQIVND (reference sequence). Trimming removed 1 base from V and 2 bases from J, with 5 bases in between. The CDR3 extends over 13 amino acids.

This clonotype was detected a few times. This CDR3 reads CASSLLDSISYEQYF. Here the CDR3 DNA reads TGTGCCAGCAGCTTATTGGACAGCATCTCCTACGAGCAGTACTTC. The V and J genes are TRBV7-8 and TRBJ2-7, with TRBD1 as a possible D gene (6 bases). The V end lost 2 bases, the J end lost 0 bases, and 11 bases lay between the germline ends. This CDR3 has 15 amino acids. Germline V gene lookup returns CDR1 SGHVS and CDR2 FQNEAQ.

This clonotype was counted a few times. This sequence joins TRBV7-2 and TRBJ1-2; unclear D gene. CDR1 and CDR2 from the germline V gene are SGHTA and FQGNSA. V lost 1 base, J lost 8 bases, and 11 bases lay in between. This CDR3 is 13 amino acids long. CDR3 sequence reads: CASSLVVGGGYTF. The CDR3 DNA sequence: TGTGCCAGCAGCTTAGTCGTCGGAGGAGGCTACACCTTC.

This clonotype is judged medium-sized. The V and J genes are TRBV12-1 and TRBJ2-1; the table's D call, TRBD2, has no DNA check behind it. TRBV12-1 is given as a pseudogene. CDR3 length equals 18 residues. The CDR3 nucleotides read TGTGCCAGCTCCATTCGCGGGAGGTTACTGCTGATGGGCCATGAGCAGTTCTTC. Protein sequence: CASSIRGRLLLMGHEQFF.

This clonotype was picked up a small number of times. The chain joins TRBV6-1 to TRBJ2-7; a weak D match, TRBD2 (5 bases). This CDR3 contains 16 residues. The V gene lost 6 bases and the J gene lost 3 bases, with 21 bases spanning the gap. The germline gives CDR1 MNHNS, CDR2 SASEGT. The CDR3 loop reads CASRADPGTQIYEQYF. Written as DNA, the CDR3 is TGTGCCAGCAGGGCCGACCCGGGAACACAGATCTACGAGCAGTACTTC.

This clonotype came up a few times. The gene calls are TRBV6-5 and TRBJ1-2, with TRBD1 as a possible D gene (6 bases). V dropped 4 bases and J dropped 4 bases, with 13 bases sitting between them. There are 14 residues in the CDR3. CDR1 and CDR2 (germline): MNHEY, SVGAGI. For the CDR3, the DNA is TGTGCCAGCAGTTCTCCCAACAGGGCCTATGGCTACACCTTC. Protein: CASSSPNRAYGYTF.

The genes are TRBV27 and TRBJ2-5; D is unclear. Trimming shortened V by 6 bases and J by 5 bases, and 13 bases separated the two germline ends. Germline V gene lookup returns CDR1 MNHEY and CDR2 SMNVEV (reference sequence). The CDR3 extends over 13 amino acids. The CDR3 region has the DNA TGTGCCAGCAGATACCCCCCAGTGGAGACCCAGTACTTC. Residues: CASRYPPVETQYF.

This clonotype was seen a handful of times. The chain has TRBV10-3 and TRBJ1-2; a weak D match, TRBD1 (6 bases). The germline gives CDR1 ENHRY, CDR2 SYGVKD. Trimming took off 6 bases at V and 4 bases at J, with 12 bases between the two ends. The CDR3 totals 13 residues. This chain's CDR3 is CAISRGSGYGYTF. The CDR3 nucleotides read TGTGCCATCAGCAGGGGAAGTGGCTATGGCTACACCTTC.

The CDR3 DNA reads TGTGCCAGCAGCAGGGATGTCAATCAGCCCCAGCATTTT. Encoded protein: CASSRDVNQPQHF. The chain links TRBV2 to TRBJ1-5; maybe TRBD1 (5 bases). V gave up 6 bases and J gave up 3 bases, with 9 bases separating them. The CDR3 extends over 13 amino acids. Germline V gene sequence: CDR1 SNHLY, CDR2 FYNNEI. Combining the CDR3 with reference TRBV2 and TRBJ1-5 gives the whole variable domain EPEVTQTPSHQVTQMGQEVILRCVPISNHLYFYWYRQILGQKVEFLVSFYNNEISEKSEIFDDQFSVERPDGSNFTLKIRSTKLEDSAMYFCASSRDVNQPQHFGDGTRLSIL.

This chain uses TRBV12-3 or TRBV12-4 with TRBJ1-1, with D unclear. Trimming took off 5 bases at V and 11 bases at J, with 12 bases between the two ends. The CDR3 is made up of 11 amino acids. The CDR3 sequence is CASSKRVDAFF. CDR3 nucleotides: TGTGCCAGCAGTAAGAGGGTGGATGCTTTCTTT.